The present entry profiles one T cell receptor (beta chain) with its context. Next came a second PCR, run for about 7 to 12 cycles, which used a sample-barcoded 5' primer along with a J-beta primer mix. MiXCR was run by TCRdb on the 5' RACE reads, yielding one entry per CDR3 protein. The sample contains about 1.4 million distinct CDR3 sequences, 45% to 70% of which appear only once. From germline, CDR1 is SGHVS and CDR2 FNYEAQ. Trimming took off 0 bases at V and 9 bases at J, with 18 bases between the two ends. The CDR3 extends over 16 amino acids. The source of the sample is a study of blood T cells in healthy people across ages.

V gene TRBV7-6 combines with J gene TRBJ2-1; D is uncertain. Sequencing was done on a sample of blood. This sequence was found in a man between 18 and 35 years old in good health. The CDR3 region has the DNA TGTGCCAGCAGCTTAGCGGTAGCAAGAGCCGCCCGTGAGCAGTTCTTC. It is translated as CASSLAVARAAREQFF.